A selection of T cell receptor beta chains follows, all from one sample in a study of shared clonotypes between healthy human individuals. Here immunoSEQ multiplex PCR was the method, and the copy in TCRdb shows in-frame clones only, minus some. Among about 2 million clones listed, about 95% were seen once. The sample was naive CD8+ T cells sorted from blood. The receptors originated from a man aged 18-30 years in good health. Each CDR3 is given with its conserved first and last residue. A D gene is named only where the DNA matches it firmly. Clone size, where shown, is once, few, many, or a class for clones that have expanded.

once TRBJ2-2 - TRBV5-8 TGTGCCAGCAGCTTGGGGCAGTTGACCGGGGAGCTGTTTTTT CASSLGQLTGELFF
- TRBJ2-3 TRBD2 TRBV5-1 TGCGCCAGCAGCTTGGGACTAGCGGGGGAAGATCAGTATTTT CASSLGLAGEDQYF
- TRBJ1-4 - TRBV4-1 TGCGCCAGCAGCCCAGGGACACCAACTAATGAAAAACTGTTTTTT CASSPGTPTNEKLFF
- TRBJ1-6 - TRBV5-6 TGTGCCAGCACCATGGGGAATTCACCCCTCCACTTT CASTMGNSPLHF
- TRBJ2-4 - TRBV5-6 TGTGCCAGCAGCTTGGAGGGGGAGGGAGTCAAAAACATTCAGTACTTC CASSLEGEGVKNIQYF
- TRBJ2-7 - TRBV29-1 TGCAGCGTTGCCCTTTTTGGCCCTTCCTACGAGCAGTACTTC CSVALFGPSYEQYF
- TRBJ1-2 - TRBV7-9 TGTGCCAGCAGCCCCGAAGGGGGACTCCACTTGAACTATGGCTACACCTTC CASSPEGGLHLNYGYTF
- TRBJ1-1 - TRBV6-5 TGTGCCAGCAGGGGCGCGAACACTGAAGCTTTCTTT CASRGANTEAFF
- TRBJ1-1 - TRBV11-2 TGTGCCAGCAGCTTGGGTAGGGAAGCTTTCTTT CASSLGREAFF
once TRBJ2-7 TRBD1 TRBV14 TGTGCCAGCAACGGACAGGGGGTAGATTACGAGCAGTACTTC CASNGQGVDYEQYF
- TRBJ2-3 - TRBV7-2 TGTGCCAGCAGCGGTACAACCTGGGACCAAGCGACGAGCACAGATACGCAGTATTTT CASSGTTWDQATSTDTQYF
- TRBJ1-1 - TRBV4-1 TGCGCCAGCAGCCACCCAACCCGGGGCCTCACTGAAGCTTTCTTT CASSHPTRGLTEAFF
- TRBJ1-2 - TRBV5-5 TGTGCCAGCAGCTTCAGCCTGAACTATGGCTACACCTTC CASSFSLNYGYTF
- TRBJ2-7 TRBD2 TRBV19 TGTGCCAGTAGTATTTCGTCCGCGCGGGACTACTCCTACGAGCAGTACTTC CASSISSARDYSYEQYF
- TRBJ1-2 TRBD1 TRBV28 TGTGCCAGCAGGCGACAGGGTCCGAATGGCTACACCTTC CASRRQGPNGYTF
- TRBJ2-2 - TRBV4-3 TGCGCCAGCAGCCAAACGGAGGGTGGGACCGGGGAGCTGTTTTTT CASSQTEGGTGELFF
- TRBJ2-2 - TRBV19 TGTGCCAGTAGTTCGGGGGAGGTGGGCACCGGGGAGCTGTTTTTT CASSSGEVGTGELFF
- TRBJ2-1 TRBD2 TRBV28 TGTGCCAGCAGTTTGCGACTAGCGGGGAACAATGAGCAGTTCTTC CASSLRLAGNNEQFF
- TRBJ2-3 - TRBV7-9 TGTGCCAGCAGCTTTGAGGGCATTCCGAGCACAGATACGCAGTATTTT CASSFEGIPSTDTQYF
- TRBJ2-1 - TRBV5-6 TGTGCCAGCAGCTTGACAGGACAGCAGTTCTTC CASSLTGQQFF
- TRBJ1-2 TRBD1 TRBV4-1 TGCGCCAGCAGCCAAGATATACAGGGGGCGTGGGGCTACACCTTC CASSQDIQGAWGYTF
- TRBJ2-7 - TRBV10-1 TGCGCCAGCAGTGACCCAAGGGGCCCCTACGAGCAGTACTTC CASSDPRGPYEQYF
once TRBJ2-3 - TRBV28 TGTGCCAGCAGTTCGCCGGGACTGCGCGCAGATACGCAGTATTTT CASSSPGLRADTQYF
- TRBJ2-7 - TRBV6-5 TGTGCCAGCAGTTACTCGGCCCCCTCCTACGAGCAGTACTTC CASSYSAPSYEQYF
- TRBJ1-1 - TRBV18 TGTGCCAGCTCACACAAGACAGAGGGGGATACTGAAGCTTTCTTT CASSHKTEGDTEAFF
- TRBJ1-5 - TRBV5-1 TGCGCCAGCAGCTTGGGGTGGGGTAGTAATCAGCCCCAGCATTTT CASSLGWGSNQPQHF
- TRBJ2-5 - TRBV7-9 TGTGCCAGCAGCCCCGCTAGGGGAGGCCAAGAGACCCAGTACTTC CASSPARGGQETQYF
- TRBJ2-1 TRBD2 TRBV7-8 TGTGCCAGCAGCTTAGGACTAGCGGGAGGTGTCCCCTTCTACAATGAGCAGTTCTTC CASSLGLAGGVPFYNEQFF
- TRBJ1-2 - TRBV28 TGTGCCAGCAGTCGGATCCTCGAGGGCTATGGCTACACCTTC CASSRILEGYGYTF
- TRBJ1-1 - TRBV19 TGTGCCAGTAGTAACCGGGCCTACACTGAAGCTTTCTTT CASSNRAYTEAFF
- TRBJ1-1 - TRBV13 TGTGCCAGCAGCCCCGGGAGACAGCAGAACACTGAAGCTTTCTTT CASSPGRQQNTEAFF
- TRBJ1-1 - TRBV5-1 TGCGCCAGCAGCTTAAGAGGAGGGAACACTGAAGCTTTCTTT CASSLRGGNTEAFF
- TRBJ2-3 TRBD1 TRBV5-6 TGTGCCAGCAGCTTGGGGACAGGGAGGGATACGCAGTATTTT CASSLGTGRDTQYF
- TRBJ2-1 TRBD2 TRBV9 TGTGCCAGCAGCGGACTAGCGGGTCCCAATGAGCAGTTCTTC CASSGLAGPNEQFF
- TRBJ2-5 - TRBV2 TGTGCCAGCAGTGACGGGTCCCAAGAGACCCAGTACTTC CASSDGSQETQYF
- TRBJ2-5 - TRBV20-1 TGCAGTGCTAGAGATCCGGCGACCCAGTACTTC CSARDPATQYF
once TRBJ1-1 TRBD1 TRBV4-3 TGCGCCAGCAGCCAAGATGGACAGGCGAACACTGAAGCTTTCTTT CASSQDGQANTEAFF
- TRBJ2-1 TRBD2 TRBV7-7 TGTGCTAGCAGCTTAAACGGCGCGAGCGGGAGTTCCTACAATGAGCAGTTCTTC CASSLNGASGSSYNEQFF
- TRBJ1-5 - TRBV27 TGTGCCAGCAGGGTAGGGGGTAGCAATCAGCCCCAGCATTTT CASRVGGSNQPQHF
- TRBJ2-5 - TRBV7-8 TGTGCCAGCACCCAAGTCGAAGGGGCCCAGTACTTC CASTQVEGAQYF
- TRBJ2-7 TRBD2 TRBV10-3 TGTGCCAATTCTCTAGCGGGGGCGGGCGAGCAGTACTTC CANSLAGAGEQYF
- TRBJ1-2 - TRBV28 TGTGCCAGCAGTTTCCGGCTTAACTATGGCTACACCTTC CASSFRLNYGYTF
- TRBJ2-3 TRBD2 TRBV5-1 TGCGCCAGCAGCTTGGGCCTAGCGGGAGGGCCGGTTGATACGCAGTATTTT CASSLGLAGGPVDTQYF
- TRBJ2-5 - TRBV13 TGTGCCAGCAGCTTAGCACTGACGGGGGGCCACCAAGAGACCCAGTACTTC CASSLALTGGHQETQYF
- TRBJ2-1 TRBD2 TRBV10-2 TGCGCCAGCAGCCCCGGGGGTGGAGCGGGGGTTTCCAATGAGCAGTTCTTC CASSPGGGAGVSNEQFF
- TRBJ2-7 TRBD2 TRBV7-6 TGTGCCAGCAGCTTATCTCAAGCGGGGGGACTCTACGAGCAGTACTTC CASSLSQAGGLYEQYF
once TRBJ1-2 - TRBV6-5 TGTGCCAGCAGTTACTCGAACGTCTTGGGCATCTATGGCTACACCTTC CASSYSNVLGIYGYTF
few TRBJ2-2 TRBD1 TRBV9 TGTGCCAGCAGTGCCACGACAGGGGGCGGGGAGCTGTTTTTT CASSATTGGGELFF
- TRBJ2-7 - TRBV11-2 TGTGCCAGCAGCTTAGCGGGGGCCTACGAGCAGTACTTC CASSLAGAYEQYF
- TRBJ2-2 TRBD1 TRBV6-6 TGTGCCAGCAGTTACGGGACAGCCGGGGAGCTGTTTTTT CASSYGTAGELFF
- TRBJ1-1 TRBD1 TRBV13 TGTGCCAGCAGCTACGACAGGGGAACTGAAGCTTTCTTT CASSYDRGTEAFF
- TRBJ1-1 - TRBV9 TGTGCCAGCAGCCCCGAGGCAGGGGCCACTGAAGCTTTCTTT CASSPEAGATEAFF
once TRBJ1-4 - TRBV5-4 TGTGCCAGCAGCTTTTCTGGAGGAGGGGAAAAACTGTTTTTT CASSFSGGGEKLFF
- TRBJ1-2 TRBD1 TRBV5-1 TGCGCCAGCAGCGACAGGGAGCGCGGCTACACCTTC CASSDRERGYTF
- TRBJ1-5 TRBD1 TRBV5-8 TGTGCCAGCAGCCGGGGACAGGGGCTGAATCCCCAGCATTTT CASSRGQGLNPQHF
- TRBJ2-3 TRBD2 TRBV10-3 TGTGCCATCAGTGGACTAGCGGACACAGATACGCAGTATTTT CAISGLADTDTQYF